The sequence of this T cell receptor beta chain was determined in a study of shared clonotypes between healthy human individuals. Study outcomes and limitations: Relative to their counterparts shared across all four donors, non-shared clonotypes exhibited diminished generation probabilities. Genetic and exposure-history diversity was limited by the few donors.

Trimming took 3 bases from V and 8 from J; bases not matched to a gene: 2. Germline V gene lookup returns CDR1 SGDLS and CDR2 YYNGEE. The length of the CDR3 is 15 residues. Assay used: immunoSEQ multiplex PCR; TCRdb lists only in-frame clones, some missing. Found here are 2.3 million or so clones, approximately 95% of them singletons; the top ten hold approximately 0.4%. Comments on this clone: The antigen remains undetermined.

The rearrangement joins TRBV9 to TRBJ2-2; 15 nucleotides align to TRBD2. The receptor comes from a man between 18 and 35 years old in good health. Some clones in this sample may be carry-over from other donors' samples. Sequenced sample: naive CD4+ T cells from PBMCs. Described subset: CD45RA+ positively selected. CDR3 in DNA: TGTGCCAGCAGCGCTGGGACTAGCGGGAGGGGGGAGCTGTTTTTT. This codes for CASSAGTSGRGELFF.